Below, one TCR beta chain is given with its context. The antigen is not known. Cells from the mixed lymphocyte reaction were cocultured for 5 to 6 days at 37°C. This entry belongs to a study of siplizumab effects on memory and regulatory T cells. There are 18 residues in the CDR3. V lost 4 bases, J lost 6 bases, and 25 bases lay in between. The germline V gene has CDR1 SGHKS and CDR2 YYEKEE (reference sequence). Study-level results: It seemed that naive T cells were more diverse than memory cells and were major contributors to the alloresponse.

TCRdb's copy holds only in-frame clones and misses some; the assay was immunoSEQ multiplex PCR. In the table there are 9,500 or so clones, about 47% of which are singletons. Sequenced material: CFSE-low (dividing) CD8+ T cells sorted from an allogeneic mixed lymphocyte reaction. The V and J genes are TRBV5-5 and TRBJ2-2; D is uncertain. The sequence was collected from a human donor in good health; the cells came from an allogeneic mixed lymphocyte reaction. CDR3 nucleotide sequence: TGTGCCAGCAGCCAAACACTTTTAAGGCCGTCTGGGTCCGGGGAGCTGTTTTTT. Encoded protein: CASSQTLLRPSGSGELFF. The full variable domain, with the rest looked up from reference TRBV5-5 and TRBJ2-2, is DAGVTQSPTHLIKTRGQQVTLRCSPISGHKSVSWYQQVLGQGPQFIFQYYEKEERGRGNFPDRFSARQFPNYSSELNVNALLLGDSALYLCASSQTLLRPSGSGELFFGEGSRLTVL.